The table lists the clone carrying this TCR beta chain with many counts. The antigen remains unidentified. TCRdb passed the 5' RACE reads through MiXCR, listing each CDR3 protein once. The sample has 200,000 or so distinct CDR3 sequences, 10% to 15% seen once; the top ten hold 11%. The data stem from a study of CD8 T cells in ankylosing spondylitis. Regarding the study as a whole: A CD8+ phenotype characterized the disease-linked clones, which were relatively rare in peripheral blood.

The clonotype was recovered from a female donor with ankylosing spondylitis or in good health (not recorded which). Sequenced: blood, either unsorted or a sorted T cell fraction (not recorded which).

CDR3 bases: TGCGCCAGCAGCCCGGGACTAGCGGGAGGGGGTACGCAGTATTTT. This sequence encodes CASSPGLAGGGTQYF. The chain uses TRBV5-1 and TRBJ2-3; 16 positions agree with TRBD2. The CDR3 spans 15 residues. The V gene end was trimmed by 4 bases and the J gene end by 8 bases; junction bases not matched to a gene: 4. Germline loops: CDR1 SGHRS, CDR2 YFSETQ. The entire variable domain, with the rest obtained from reference TRBV5-1 and TRBJ2-3, is as follows: KAGVTQTPRYLIKTRGQQVTLSCSPISGHRSVSWYQQTPGQGLQFLFEYFSETQRNKGNFPGRFSGRQFSNSRSEMNVSTLELGDSALYLCASSPGLAGGGTQYFGPGTRLTVL.